The entry that follows covers one T cell receptor (beta chain) sequence. The antigen it recognizes is unknown. The sample holds no much larger clone one base away, and base qualities are not on file. In total, roughly 670 healthy bone marrow donors made up the cohort. At the time of sampling, all cohort members were nominally healthy, though unrecorded immune exposures were likely present. Of the 666 cohort members, 250 to 300 had positive CMV serostatus and 352 had negative CMV serostatus, and CMV serostatus was not recorded for the donor. A peripheral blood sample was provided by each donor, and peripheral blood mononuclear cells were used for TCR beta sequencing. Genomic DNA was extracted from the blood cell samples with the Qiagen DNeasy Blood Extraction Kit. This specimen belongs to a study of cytomegalovirus exposure and HLA in healthy donors (dated by TCRdb to 2016 to 2017). In terms of the full investigation: In an earlier analysis of roughly 590 of the donors, approximately 260 Gb of sequence data and 95 million to 130 million unique TCR beta sequences from about 179 million T cells were reported. A later analysis re-examined previously published TCR beta repertoires from more than 600 donors and added high-resolution HLA genotyping to investigate patterns of TCR occurrence. High-throughput TCR immunosequencing, statistical association of individual TCRs with disease status, and machine learning were combined to predict cytomegalovirus infection status. Every discovery cohort repertoire had been produced on one sequencing platform. Donor age, sex, ethnicity and CMV serostatus were compiled alongside the repertoire data. A handful of DR-DQ haplotypes were handled as single units for association and clustering because linkage in the cohort was strong. Along with the approximately 600-subject first cohort, a separate validation cohort of over a hundred different subjects was used. Of the roughly 400 genotyped donors, approximately 80% were placed in the genetic ancestry cluster associated with self-reported Caucasian donors. Rather than using new phenotypic data, the later analysis identified candidate immune exposures from TCR beta sequences and from how often those sequences occurred across donors. The aim of the study was to test whether cataloging public T cell receptors could identify signatures of past pathogen exposure. Typing coverage differed by locus: A, B, C, DRB1 and DQB1 were typed in roughly 620-630 donors, DQA1 in around 500, DPA1 in 600 to 610, and DPB1 in 472. To decide whether each TCR beta V gene segment behaved as functional or pseudogenic, an earlier analysis of some 600 of the donors relied on high-throughput TCR beta sequencing. Genome-wide SNP genotypes for about 55% of the roughly 670 donors were used in a later genetic analysis, which treated that subset as a discovery cohort. The study profiled the T cell repertoires of some 610 subjects by immunosequencing and related them to cytomegalovirus serostatus. Class I and class II HLA loci were covered by the typing at four-digit resolution. An early release covering just under 650 HLA-typed donors comprised about 300 gigabases of sequencing data and around 86 million unique TCR sequences. On average, roughly 250,000 unique TCR beta nucleotide sequences were sequenced per donor among 300 to 500 genotyped donors of the cohort, with 15% to 20% of those sequences being non-productive.

What the research found in general, with its limitations: The study listed 150 to 200 TCR beta chains as associated with cytomegalovirus. When HLA alleles, especially DR and DQ, strongly co-occurred, TCR associations were difficult to assign to individual alleles. It was suggested by the authors that the approach could potentially be generalized to other disease states and immunological phenotypes. The earlier analysis of approximately 540 of the donors excluded some 15 rarely observed V segments, including chromosome 9 orphons, because counts were too low. Because the 87-base-pair reads could not distinguish some IMGT-functional V segments, including TRBV6-2 and TRBV6-3, those segments were excluded. A cluster of highly shared sequence variants was judged likely to represent a technical artifact of the sequencing pipeline. Because HLA typing was missing for some donors at each locus, association tests included only the typed subset. A later analysis reported that several top co-occurrence clusters appeared linked to parvovirus B19, influenza, CMV and Epstein-Barr virus. In both the original and validation cohorts, the classifier was reported to diagnose cytomegalovirus status with high specificity and sensitivity. A further reported finding was that TCR beta sequences accurately predicted the HLA-A and HLA-B alleles for most subjects in the first cohort. According to a later analysis, TCR association rates differed among HLA loci, with DRB1 alleles showing the most associated TCRs and HLA-C alleles showing the fewest. A later genetic analysis reported fewer N-insertions in productive TCRs among donors in an Asian-associated ancestry cluster than the approximately 700-donor mean. Compared with equally common non-associated chains, HLA-associated TCR beta chains in a later analysis were more clonally expanded and had lower generation probabilities. Sequencing depth was assumed to be roughly uniform across donors in the presence/absence analyses, though that assumption may not hold. At a false discovery rate of 0.05, a later analysis linked approximately 18,000 TCR beta sequences to specific HLA alleles. A few of the identified cytomegalovirus-associated TCR beta chains were confirmed in vitro to be specific for cytomegalovirus antigens. In an earlier analysis of some 550 of the donors, most TCR beta V segments were observed in productive rearrangements about 87% or about 30% of the time, broadly matching IMGT annotations. Correlated functional status among segregating V segments might be attributable to linkage disequilibrium, but an unknown experimental factor could not be ruled out. In this cohort, only TCR beta chains were sequenced, and detectable features were limited by the absence of alpha or paired-chain data. Most TCR sequences were seen in very few donors, while some public TCRs were found in many individuals. The only immune exposure information available for the cohort was CMV serostatus. V-gene and J-gene trimming of TCR beta chains was associated with a missense DCLRE1C variant in a later genetic analysis, and the association was replicated in an independent cohort. In a later analysis, most CMV-associated TCR beta chains were found to appear HLA-restricted, with HLA associations seemingly driven largely by CMV exposure.

The trim is 2 bases for V and 8 bases for J, with a gap of 12 bases between the germline ends. The germline V gene (reference sequence) provides CDR1 LNHDA and CDR2 SQIVND. The CDR3 numbers 13 residues from cysteine through phenylalanine. Only the CDR3 DNA stays, 39 bases, in frame from base 1. The library was made by the immunoSEQ multiplex PCR assay. The multiplex PCR relied on a mix of 60 forward primers for TCR Vbeta segments and 13 reverse primers for TCR Jbeta segments. The CDR3 region of rearranged TCR beta genes was amplified from genomic DNA by a multiplex PCR assay. On the Illumina HiSeq System, the amplified TCR beta libraries were sequenced as 87-base-pair reads. The study's processing was this. Across the roughly 600 repertoires, a later analysis counted around 80 million unique TCR beta chains, around 11 million of which were shared by at least two donors. To remove PCR and sequencing errors, raw reads were error-corrected and collapsed into unique sequences using a nearest-neighbor algorithm that merged closely related sequences. To assign V, D and J gene segments, CDR3 sequences were aligned to IMGT reference sequences. Each retained sequence needed at least a six-nucleotide match to both a V gene segment and a J gene segment. Rearrangements were called productive when the CDR3 lacked stop codons and stayed in frame with V and J; all others were non-productive. CDR3 was defined by IMGT convention, running from the second conserved V-encoded cysteine to the conserved J-encoded phenylalanine. The earlier analysis of roughly 590 of the donors excluded sequences that lacked an unambiguous match to a single V gene segment. In an earlier analysis of about 590 of the donors, a V segment was called functional when productive rearrangements were above 56.7%, and segregating when the standard deviation between donors exceeded 5%. A statistical classification framework was built to diagnose cytomegalovirus status from the catalog of TCR beta chain sequences. In a later analysis, V and J genes were assigned by comparing TCR nucleotide sequences against IMGT/GENE-DB human TR gene sequences. The TCRdist pipeline was used in a later analysis to assign CDR3 sequences and most-parsimonious VDJ recombination scenarios. In a later analysis, every TCR beta chain was defined by the combination of its CDR3 amino acid sequence and its V-gene family, and reads without a unique V-gene family were dropped. To address suspected cross-contamination and a sequencing artifact, a later analysis removed 550 to 750 highly shared, low-generation-probability nucleotide sequences. For each public chain, a later analysis derived a clonal expansion index from normalized ranks of inferred template counts within each repertoire. In a later analysis, generation probabilities were computed using a VDJ recombination model fitted to out-of-frame rearrangements, and the results were checked against IGoR. Hypergeometric tests were used in a later analysis to score TCR-TCR, TCR-HLA and TCR-CMV co-occurrence, with a repertoire-size bias correction applied to the TCR pairs. To estimate false discovery rates, a later analysis permuted the HLA or CMV assignments 20 times. A later analysis grouped co-occurring TCRs with DBSCAN, adding TCRdist sequence similarity when clustering within HLA-allele-positive subsets. Repertoires with fewer than 30,000 or more than 120,000 public chains, plus five repertoires with anomalous nucleotide sharing, were excluded from co-occurrence clustering. TCRdb provides this immuneACCESS table in a form limited to in-frame rearrangements. Some clones are lacking; in checked studies, under half of them reflect an unresolved V gene, and why the rest are absent is not known. V and J calls and clone size come straight from that table; D and trimming were deduced from the DNA. This sample is represented by 100,000 or so clones; roughly 77% of them were singletons. The ten biggest clones cover approximately 10% of the sample.

The rearrangement combines TRBV19 with TRBJ1-2; the D gene is possibly TRBD1, with 6 bases matching. Sequencing input: PBMCs. This receptor was identified in a human donor in good health. The DNA reads as follows: TGTGCCAGTAGTATAAGGGCAGGGGACGGCTACACCTTC. Translated, this is CASSIRAGDGYTF. Here the CDR3 is joined to the reference TRBV19 and TRBJ1-2 genes, and the full variable domain is: DGGITQSPKYLFRKEGQNVTLSCEQNLNHDAMYWYRQDPGQGLRLIYYSQIVNDFQKGDIAEGYSVSREKKESFPLTVTSAQKNPTAFYLCASSIRAGDGYTFGSGTRLTVV.